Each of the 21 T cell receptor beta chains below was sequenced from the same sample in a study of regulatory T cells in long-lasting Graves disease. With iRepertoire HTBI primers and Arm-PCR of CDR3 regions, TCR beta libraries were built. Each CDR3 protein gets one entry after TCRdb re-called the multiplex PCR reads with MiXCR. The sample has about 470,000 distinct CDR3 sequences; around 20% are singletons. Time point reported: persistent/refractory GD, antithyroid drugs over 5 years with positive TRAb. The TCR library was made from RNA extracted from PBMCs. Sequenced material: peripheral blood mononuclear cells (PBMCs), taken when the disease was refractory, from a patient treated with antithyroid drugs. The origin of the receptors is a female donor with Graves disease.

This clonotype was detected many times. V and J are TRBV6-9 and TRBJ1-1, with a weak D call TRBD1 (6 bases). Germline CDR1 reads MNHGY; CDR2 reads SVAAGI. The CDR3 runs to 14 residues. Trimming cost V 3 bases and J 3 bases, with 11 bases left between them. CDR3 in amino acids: CASSYGDTYTEAFF. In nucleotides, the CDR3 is TGTGCCAGCAGTTACGGGGACACATACACTGAAGCTTTCTTT.

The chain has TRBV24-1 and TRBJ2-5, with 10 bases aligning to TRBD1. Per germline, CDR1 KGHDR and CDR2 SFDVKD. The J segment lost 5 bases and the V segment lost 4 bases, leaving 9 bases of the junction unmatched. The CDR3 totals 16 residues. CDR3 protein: CATSDPTGTGAETQYF. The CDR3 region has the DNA TGTGCCACCAGTGACCCCACCGGGACAGGGGCCGAGACCCAGTACTTC.

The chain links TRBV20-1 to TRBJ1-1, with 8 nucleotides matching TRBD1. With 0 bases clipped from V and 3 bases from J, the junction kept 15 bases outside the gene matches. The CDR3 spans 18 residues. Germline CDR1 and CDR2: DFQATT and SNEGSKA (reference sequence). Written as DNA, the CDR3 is TGCAGTGCTAGAGATCTACGGGGCAGGGGGCTTATCGACACTGAAGCTTTCTTT. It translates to CSARDLRGRGLIDTEAFF.

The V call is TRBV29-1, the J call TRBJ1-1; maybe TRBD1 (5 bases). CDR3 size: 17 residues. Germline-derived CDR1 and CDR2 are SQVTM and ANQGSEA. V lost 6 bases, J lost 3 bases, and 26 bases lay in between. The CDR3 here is CSVGTDNPANEYTEAFF. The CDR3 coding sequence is TGCAGCGTGGGGACCGACAACCCCGCCAATGAATACACTGAAGCTTTCTTT. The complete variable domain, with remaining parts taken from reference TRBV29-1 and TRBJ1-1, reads SAVISQKPSRDICQRGTSLTIQCQVDSQVTMMFWYRQQPGQSLTLIATANQGSEATYESGFVIDKFPISRPNLTFSTLTVSNMSPEDSSIYLCSVGTDNPANEYTEAFFGQGTRLTVV.

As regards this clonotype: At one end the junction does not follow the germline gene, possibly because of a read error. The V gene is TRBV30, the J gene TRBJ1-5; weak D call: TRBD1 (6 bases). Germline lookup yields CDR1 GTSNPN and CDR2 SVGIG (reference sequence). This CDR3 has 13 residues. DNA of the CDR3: TGTGCCTGGAGTACTGGGGGCAATCAGCCCCAGGATTTT. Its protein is CAWSTGGNQPQDF.

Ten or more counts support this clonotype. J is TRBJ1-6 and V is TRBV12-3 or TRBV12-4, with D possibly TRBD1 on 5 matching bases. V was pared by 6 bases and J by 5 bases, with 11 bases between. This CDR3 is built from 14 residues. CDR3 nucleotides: TGTGCCAGCAGGCCAGGGAACGATAATTCACCCCTCCACTTT. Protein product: CASRPGNDNSPLHF.

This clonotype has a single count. The CDR3 protein is CASSYTGQTKYTDTQYF. CDR3 DNA: TGTGCCAGCAGCTACACGGGACAGACAAAATACACAGATACGCAGTATTTT. The chain carries TRBV6-1 and TRBJ2-3, with TRBD1 matching 7 bases. This CDR3 has 17 amino acids. Germline trimming cut 6 bases from V and 2 bases from J; bases unmatched to any gene: 14. Germline CDR1 reads MNHNS; CDR2 reads SASEGT.

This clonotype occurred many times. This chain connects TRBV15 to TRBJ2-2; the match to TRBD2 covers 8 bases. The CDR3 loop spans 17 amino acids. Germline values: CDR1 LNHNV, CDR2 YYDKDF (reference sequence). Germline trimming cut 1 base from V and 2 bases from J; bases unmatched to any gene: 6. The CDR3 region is CATSRGLAGFNTGELFF. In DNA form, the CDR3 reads TGTGCCACCAGCAGAGGGCTAGCGGGCTTTAACACCGGGGAGCTGTTTTTT.

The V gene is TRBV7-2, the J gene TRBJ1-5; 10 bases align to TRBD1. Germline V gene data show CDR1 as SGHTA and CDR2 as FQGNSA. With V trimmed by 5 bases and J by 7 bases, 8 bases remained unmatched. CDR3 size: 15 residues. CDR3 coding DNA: TGTGCCAGCAGCCGGGGACAGGGGAGAGAACAGCCCCAGCATTTT. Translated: CASSRGQGREQPQHF.

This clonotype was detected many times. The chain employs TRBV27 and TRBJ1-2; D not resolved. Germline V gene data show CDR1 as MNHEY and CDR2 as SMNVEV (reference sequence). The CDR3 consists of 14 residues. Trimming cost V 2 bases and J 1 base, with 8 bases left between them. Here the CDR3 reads CASSLRGYNYGYTF. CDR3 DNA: TGTGCCAGCAGTTTAAGAGGGTATAACTATGGCTACACCTTC.

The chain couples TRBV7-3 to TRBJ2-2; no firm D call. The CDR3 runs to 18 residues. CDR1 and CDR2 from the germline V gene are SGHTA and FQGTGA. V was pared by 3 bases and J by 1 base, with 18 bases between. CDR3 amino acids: CASSLVSLRKWNTGELFF. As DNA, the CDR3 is TGTGCCAGCAGCTTGGTTTCTTTGCGGAAGTGGAACACCGGGGAGCTGTTTTTT.

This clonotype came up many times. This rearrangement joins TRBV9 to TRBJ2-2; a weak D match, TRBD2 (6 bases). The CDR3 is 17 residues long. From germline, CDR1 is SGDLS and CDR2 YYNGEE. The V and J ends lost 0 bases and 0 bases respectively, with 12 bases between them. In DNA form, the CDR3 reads TGTGCCAGCAGCGTAGGGGGAGGCAGGGCGAACACCGGGGAGCTGTTTTTT. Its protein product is CASSVGGGRANTGELFF.

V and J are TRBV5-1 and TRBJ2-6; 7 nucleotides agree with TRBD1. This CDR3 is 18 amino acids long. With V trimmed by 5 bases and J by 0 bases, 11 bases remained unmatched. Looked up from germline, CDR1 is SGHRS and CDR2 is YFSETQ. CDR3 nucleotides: TGCGCCAGCAGGGAGAGGGACAGCGTTCACTCTGGGGCCAACGTCCTGACTTTC. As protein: CASRERDSVHSGANVLTF.

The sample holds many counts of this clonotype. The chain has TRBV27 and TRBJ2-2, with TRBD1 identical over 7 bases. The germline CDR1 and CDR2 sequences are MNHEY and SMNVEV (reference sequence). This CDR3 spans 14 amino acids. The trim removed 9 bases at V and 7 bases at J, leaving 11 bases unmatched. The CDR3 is CASLGQDSIGELFF. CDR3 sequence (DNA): TGTGCCAGTCTCGGACAGGATTCTATCGGGGAGCTGTTTTTT.

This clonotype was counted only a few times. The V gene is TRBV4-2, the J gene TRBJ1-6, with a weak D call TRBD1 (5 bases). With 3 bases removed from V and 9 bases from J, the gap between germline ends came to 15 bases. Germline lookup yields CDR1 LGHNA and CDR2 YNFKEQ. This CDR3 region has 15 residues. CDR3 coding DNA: TGTGCCAGCAGCCAGCAAGACAGTGTGGGTTCACCCCTCCACTTT. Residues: CASSQQDSVGSPLHF.

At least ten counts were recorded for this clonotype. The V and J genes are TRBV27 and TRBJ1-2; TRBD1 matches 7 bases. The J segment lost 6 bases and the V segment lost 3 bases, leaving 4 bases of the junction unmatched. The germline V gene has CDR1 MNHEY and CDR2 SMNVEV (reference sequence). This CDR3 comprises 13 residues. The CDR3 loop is CASSLAGGHGYTF. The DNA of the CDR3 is TGTGCCAGCAGTTTGGCAGGGGGGCATGGCTACACCTTC.

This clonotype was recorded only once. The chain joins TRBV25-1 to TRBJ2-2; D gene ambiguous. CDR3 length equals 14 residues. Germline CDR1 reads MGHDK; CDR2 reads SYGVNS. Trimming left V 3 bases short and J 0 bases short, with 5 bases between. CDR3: CASSDISNTGELFF. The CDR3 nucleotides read TGTGCCAGCAGTGACATTTCGAACACCGGGGAGCTGTTTTTT.

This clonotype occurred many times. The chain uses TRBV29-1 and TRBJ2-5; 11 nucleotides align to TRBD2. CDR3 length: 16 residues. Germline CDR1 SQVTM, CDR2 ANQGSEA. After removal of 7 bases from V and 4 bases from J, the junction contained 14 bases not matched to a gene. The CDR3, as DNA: TGCAGCGCCCGGACTAGCGGGTGGGGAATGGGAGAGACCCAGTACTTC. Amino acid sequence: CSARTSGWGMGETQYF. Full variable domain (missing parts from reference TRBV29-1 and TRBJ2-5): SAVISQKPSRDICQRGTSLTIQCQVDSQVTMMFWYRQQPGQSLTLIATANQGSEATYESGFVIDKFPISRPNLTFSTLTVSNMSPEDSSIYLCSARTSGWGMGETQYFGPGTRLLVL.

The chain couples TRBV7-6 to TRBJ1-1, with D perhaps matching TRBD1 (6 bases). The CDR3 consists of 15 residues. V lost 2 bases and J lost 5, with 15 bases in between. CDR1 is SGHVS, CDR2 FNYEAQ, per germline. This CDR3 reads CASSLSPNRDTEAFF. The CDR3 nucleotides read TGTGCCAGCAGCTTAAGTCCGAACAGGGATACTGAAGCTTTCTTT.

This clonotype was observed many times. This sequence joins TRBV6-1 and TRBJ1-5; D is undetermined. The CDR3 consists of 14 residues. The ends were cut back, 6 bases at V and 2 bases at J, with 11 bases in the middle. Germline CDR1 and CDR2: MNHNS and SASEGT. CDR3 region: CASRVSGGNQPQHF. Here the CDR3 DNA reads TGTGCCAGCAGAGTTAGCGGGGGCAATCAGCCCCAGCATTTT.

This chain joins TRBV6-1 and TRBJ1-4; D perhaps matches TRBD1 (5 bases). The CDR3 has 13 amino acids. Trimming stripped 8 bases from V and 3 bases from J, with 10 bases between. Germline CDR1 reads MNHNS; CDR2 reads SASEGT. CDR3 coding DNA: TGTGCCAGCCAAGACAGACCTAATGAAAAACTGTTTTTT. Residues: CASQDRPNEKLFF.